This TCR beta chain is drawn from a study of memory CD4+ T cells and cytomegalovirus serostatus. Study-wide background: Of the healthy Belgian adults, 9 were CMV seropositive and around 22 seronegative. Study results and caveats: A US-trained random forest predicted CMV serostatus with median AUC around 0.91.

As for this clone: What it binds is not known.

The CDR3 is made up of 14 amino acids. Germline CDR1 is LGHNA and CDR2 is YSLEER. V was clipped by 4 bases and J by 0 bases, with 6 bases between them. Single viable CD3+CD4+CD8-CD45RO+ cells were sorted as the memory CD4+ T cells. Donors' CMV status reflects serum IgG against pp150, pp28, p38, p52. The assay was immunoSEQ multiplex PCR, and TCRdb's table has in-frame clones only and misses some. Here the sample spans tens of thousands of clones, 70% to 80% being singletons. J is TRBJ2-2 and V is TRBV4-3; a possible D gene is TRBD2 (5 bases). This clonotype was obtained from an adult in good health and CMV-seropositive. The sequenced sample was memory CD4+ T cells from blood. CDR3 loop: CASSRGPNTGELFF. The CDR3 nucleotides read TGCGCCAGCAGCCGAGGGCCGAACACCGGGGAGCTGTTTTTT.